The 5 T cell receptor beta chains below all came from one sample that was sequenced in a study of cytomegalovirus exposure and HLA in healthy donors. Both 60 Vbeta primers and 13 Jbeta primers went into the PCR. The data were produced by immunoSEQ multiplex PCR, yet TCRdb's version contains in-frame clones alone and is incomplete. The table has roughly 170,000 clones, approximately 80% seen once. Sequencing was performed on PBMCs. Receptor source: a young man in good health and CMV-seropositive.

The rearrangement joins TRBV5-4 to TRBJ2-5; tentatively, D is TRBD2 (6 bases). Judging by the DNA end, TRBJ2-7 fits better; the J call may be wrong. CDR3 length equals 13 residues. In germline, CDR1 is SGHNT, CDR2 YYREEE (reference sequence). The CDR3 reads CASRTAGSYEQYF. DNA for the CDR3: TGTGCCAGCAGAACGGCGGGGTCTTACGAGCAGTACTTC.

The chain employs TRBV4-3 and TRBJ2-7; possible D gene TRBD2, 5 bases. The germline gives CDR1 LGHNA, CDR2 YSLEER. Trimming stripped 0 bases from V and 4 bases from J, with 16 bases between. The CDR3 sequence is 16 residues long. CDR3 residues: CASSQDRRRVPYEQYF. The CDR3 DNA sequence: TGCGCCAGCAGCCAAGATCGCAGGCGGGTCCCTTACGAGCAGTACTTC.

The chain is built from TRBV10-3 and TRBJ2-3; D gene ambiguous. Germline assignment: CDR1 ENHRY and CDR2 SYGVKD. This CDR3 has 16 amino acids. V lost 2 bases and J 5 bases, leaving 17 bases between the germline ends. CDR3 amino acids: CAISETTQETQDTQYF. In nucleotides, the CDR3 is TGTGCCATCAGTGAGACTACCCAAGAAACCCAAGATACGCAGTATTTT.

The chain joins TRBV5-1 to TRBJ1-1; the D gene is possibly TRBD1 (6 bases). The germline V and J ends were trimmed by 2 bases and 4 bases, with 18 bases remaining between them. This CDR3 has 16 amino acids. Germline-derived CDR1 and CDR2 are SGHRS and YFSETQ. This CDR3 is CASSFLGPGVFTEAFF. DNA for the CDR3: TGCGCCAGCAGCTTCCTCGGGCCAGGGGTCTTCACTGAAGCTTTCTTT.

V is TRBV9 and J is TRBJ2-3; 7 positions agree with TRBD2. This CDR3 contains 15 residues. The V gene's germline CDR1 is SGDLS and CDR2 YYNGEE. J lost 2 bases, V lost 2 bases, and 5 bases had no gene match. DNA of the CDR3: TGTGCCAGCAGCGTGGGACTATGGGCCACAGATACGCAGTATTTT. Translation: CASSVGLWATDTQYF.